The rows below give T cell receptor beta chains drawn from one sample of a study of blood T cell repertoires in COVID-19. Sequencing was performed with immunoSEQ multiplex PCR; in TCRdb, only in-frame clones are kept and a portion is missing. The repertoire holds about 180,000 clones, with approximately 80% as singletons. The source material was peripheral blood. The source of these receptors is a human donor in a cohort sampled during active COVID-19. Each CDR3 is given without its conserved first and last residue. The order of the fields is J gene, V gene, D gene, CDR3 protein. D genes are given only for firm matches.

TRBJ2-7 TRBV27 . ASSLAHYEQY
TRBJ1-1 TRBV3-1/TRBV3-2 TRBD1 ASSHPPLRQGNTEAF
TRBJ2-7 TRBV19 . ASSPRMGASGEQY
TRBJ2-7 TRBV28 TRBD2 ASSLGLAGTYEQY
TRBJ2-7 TRBV10-1 TRBD2 ASGPGTSVYEQY
TRBJ2-7 TRBV7-9 . ASSKPPVSYEQY
TRBJ2-1 TRBV6-5 TRBD1 ASSWGRKGAEQF
TRBJ2-1 TRBV9 TRBD2 ASSVTSGSYEQF
TRBJ2-7 TRBV6-5 TRBD1 ASSRTGRSYEQY
TRBJ2-3 TRBV27 . ASRLTSTDTQY
TRBJ1-2 TRBV5-1 TRBD1 ASSLDRDGYT
TRBJ2-3 TRBV29-1 . SGGGTSTDTQY
TRBJ2-7 TRBV4-3 TRBD1 ASSQGDRGSAEQY
TRBJ1-2 TRBV7-2 . ASSSEGHRDYGYT
TRBJ2-3 TRBV19 TRBD2 ASSIRGRGVTDTQY
TRBJ1-5 TRBV2 . GAKRDSNQPQH
TRBJ2-1 TRBV2 TRBD2 ASSQLAGGYNEQF
TRBJ1-6 TRBV6-1 . ASSERGVYNSPLH
TRBJ2-3 TRBV29-1 . SVGGASGGTDTQY
TRBJ2-1 TRBV7-3 . ASSLTSGLQTNEQF
TRBJ2-3 TRBV29-1 TRBD1 SALGGTGPFDTQY
TRBJ2-5 TRBV7-9 . ASSRVGGETQY
TRBJ2-3 TRBV12-5 TRBD2 ASGLVSSGAGDTQY
TRBJ2-3 TRBV9 . ASSPLQRGRGTDTQY
TRBJ2-1 TRBV6-2/TRBV6-3 TRBD1 ASSGQVSSYNEQF
TRBJ1-2 TRBV6-5 . ASSLTDNYSYT
TRBJ1-6 TRBV5-4 TRBD1 ASSLGVGQGEGSPLH
TRBJ1-1 TRBV6-2/TRBV6-3 . ASSLAAEAF
TRBJ1-2 TRBV5-1 TRBD1 ASSPRTGAGGYT
TRBJ2-7 TRBV28 TRBD1 ASSTTQGAAYEQY
TRBJ2-5 TRBV7-2 TRBD1 ASSLTRDSQETQY
TRBJ1-1 TRBV10-3 . AITGGRANTEAF
TRBJ2-3 TRBV6-6 TRBD2 ASSSGLAGGRGTQY
TRBJ2-3 TRBV19 TRBD1 ASSLGDRADTQY
TRBJ2-3 TRBV5-1 . ASTEQGGSDTQY
TRBJ1-5 TRBV20-1 . SASPPQDDQPQH
TRBJ2-7 TRBV7-9 . ASSLAVRGYEQY
TRBJ2-7 TRBV28 TRBD1 ASRLGQGNEQY
TRBJ2-7 TRBV9 TRBD1 ASSVGRGLGEQY
TRBJ1-6 TRBV6-2/TRBV6-3 TRBD1 ASNPGQVYFSSYNSPLH
TRBJ2-5 TRBV2 . ASNEEGSPGETQY
TRBJ1-2 TRBV28 . ASSSGDGNYGYT
TRBJ2-7 TRBV9 . ASSVGGQSDEQY
TRBJ2-7 TRBV7-2 TRBD1 ASSLSPGQGVYEQY
TRBJ2-5 TRBV9 TRBD2 ASSLRGGTSLETQY
TRBJ2-7 TRBV7-3 . ASSLRRRDEQY
TRBJ2-7 TRBV19 TRBD1 ASSLGTGIYEQY
TRBJ2-3 TRBV7-2 . ASTSWGGAGTDTQY
TRBJ2-7 TRBV29-1 . SVGRHLGYEQY
TRBJ1-1 TRBV7-8 . ATVMNTEAF
TRBJ2-3 TRBV2 . ASSDGTADTQY
TRBJ1-5 TRBV12-5 TRBD1 ASGWGTEAGQPQH